Listed below are T cell receptor beta chains from one sample, sequenced in a study of T cells in Graves' hyperthyroidism and ophthalmopathy. TCRdb itself ran the multiplex PCR reads through MiXCR, one entry per CDR3 protein. The sample contains a few hundred thousand distinct CDR3 sequences, approximately 15% of which appear only once. Source material: blood. Every receptor here comes from a woman aged 30 to 39 with Graves' hyperthyroidism that later progressed to Graves' ophthalmopathy. Both conserved end residues are part of each CDR3. D genes are given only for firm matches. Only part of the rows carry a size: once, few, many, or a class if the clone is expanded.

V gene	clone size	J gene	D gene	CDR3 DNA	CDR3 protein
TRBV10-3	many	TRBJ1-1	-	TGTGCCATCAGTGAGAGGAGTTCCACTGAAGCTTTCTTT	CAISERSSTEAFF
TRBV20-1	-	TRBJ2-7	-	TGCAGTGCTTCCTCTGTGGGATTCTCCTACGAGCAGTACTTC	CSASSVGFSYEQYF
TRBV19	many	TRBJ2-1	TRBD2	TGTGCCAGTAGTATGGGTCTAGCGGGAGGCCCCGTCTACAATGAGCAGTTCTTC	CASSMGLAGGPVYNEQFF
TRBV28	-	TRBJ2-5	-	TGTGCCAGCAGTTTACTCACAGGGGGGGGAGAGACCCAGTACTTC	CASSLLTGGGETQYF
TRBV11-2	many	TRBJ2-7	TRBD1	TGTGCCAGCAGCCCATCAGGACAGGCCCCAGGCGAGCAGTACTTC	CASSPSGQAPGEQYF
TRBV9	-	TRBJ2-3	-	TGTGCCAGCAGCGTAGCTACGGCTAGCACAGATACGCAGTATTTT	CASSVATASTDTQYF
TRBV7-2	few	TRBJ2-1	-	TGTGCCAGCAGCTTAATGGGGGGTGAGCAGTTCTTC	CASSLMGGEQFF
TRBV12-3/TRBV12-4	many	TRBJ1-1	-	TGTGCCAGCAGTTTGAATGGGGGGGGGGGCGAAGCTTTCTTT	CASSLNGGGGEAFF
TRBV6-5	many	TRBJ2-3	-	TGTGCCAGCAGTTACCGGGTTCCTTACACAGATACGCAGTATTTT	CASSYRVPYTDTQYF
TRBV12-3/TRBV12-4	many	TRBJ2-7	TRBD1	TGTGCCAGCTCCTATACCCGGGACAGGGGTCGCCTGGGGGAGCAGTACTTC	CASSYTRDRGRLGEQYF
TRBV11-1	many	TRBJ2-4	-	TGTGCCAGCAGCCGACCGGGACTTAAAAACATTCAGTACTTC	CASSRPGLKNIQYF
TRBV7-2	-	TRBJ2-5	-	TGCGCCAGCAGCCAAGTATTTCAGGGAGAAGAGACCCAGTACTTC	CASSQVFQGEETQYF
TRBV4-3	-	TRBJ2-3	-	TGCGCCAGCAGCCCGGCCGGGAGTAGCACAGATACGCAGTATTTT	CASSPAGSSTDTQYF
TRBV28	many	TRBJ1-2	-	TGTGCCAGCAGTCAGTCCGACTATGGCTACACCTTC	CASSQSDYGYTF
TRBV29-1	few	TRBJ2-7	-	TGCAGCGTTCGATCGCCACAGGCCTCCTACGAGCAGTACTTC	CSVRSPQASYEQYF
TRBV7-7	few	TRBJ2-1	TRBD2	TGTGCTAGCAGTCTCCTAGGACTAGCGGGGACAGATGAGCAGTTCTTC	CASSLLGLAGTDEQFF
TRBV29-1	many	TRBJ2-5	-	TGCAGCGTCGGGCAGGGCACGCACCAAGAGACCCAGTACTTC	CSVGQGTHQETQYF
TRBV28	many	TRBJ1-1	TRBD1	TGTGCCAGCAGCCAGAGGGGACAGGGGGCAAAAACTGAAGCTTTCTTT	CASSQRGQGAKTEAFF
TRBV27	-	TRBJ2-7	-	TGTGCCAGCACGACCCGAGAGTCCTACGAGCAGTACTTC	CASTTRESYEQYF
TRBV6-1	few	TRBJ2-7	TRBD2	TGTGCCAGCAGCTCGACTAGCGGGAGGGAGGTCGAGCAGTACTTC	CASSSTSGREVEQYF
TRBV19	many	TRBJ1-1	TRBD1	TGTGCCAGTAGTGTAGACAGGGGAACTGAAGCTTTCTTT	CASSVDRGTEAFF
TRBV20-1	many	TRBJ1-5	TRBD1	TGCAGTGCTACCGGGACAGGGGGACCCTATAGCAATCAGCCCCAGCATTTT	CSATGTGGPYSNQPQHF